This T cell receptor beta chain emerged from a study of T cell repertoires in cytomegalovirus infection. Study in general: Public TCR beta signatures indicated both CMV infection and matching HLA type. Study-wide findings and caveats: The ex vivo response was dominated by HLA-C-restricted CMV-specific TCR beta clonotypes.

Each CDR3 protein is one row after TCRdb ran MiXCR on the reads. Among roughly 800,000 distinct CDR3 sequences listed, roughly 29% were seen once. Germline V gene lookup returns CDR1 MGHRA and CDR2 YSYEKL. The CDR3 length is 15 residues. Losses at the gene ends were 3 bases for V and 3 bases for J; bases not matched to a gene: 5. A word on this clonotype: Its target is not known.

The material was cultured CD8+ T cells from PBMCs, obtained from culture after CMV antigen stimulation. The chain is built from TRBV4-1 and TRBJ2-7; TRBD2 matches at 10 bases. The clonotype was recovered from a human donor in good health (CMV status not recorded). Some clones in this sample may be carry-over from other donors' samples. The CDR3 loop is CASSQGTSELYEQYV. The CDR3 DNA sequence: TGCGCCAGCAGCCAGGGGACTAGCGAACTCTACGAGCAGTACGTC.